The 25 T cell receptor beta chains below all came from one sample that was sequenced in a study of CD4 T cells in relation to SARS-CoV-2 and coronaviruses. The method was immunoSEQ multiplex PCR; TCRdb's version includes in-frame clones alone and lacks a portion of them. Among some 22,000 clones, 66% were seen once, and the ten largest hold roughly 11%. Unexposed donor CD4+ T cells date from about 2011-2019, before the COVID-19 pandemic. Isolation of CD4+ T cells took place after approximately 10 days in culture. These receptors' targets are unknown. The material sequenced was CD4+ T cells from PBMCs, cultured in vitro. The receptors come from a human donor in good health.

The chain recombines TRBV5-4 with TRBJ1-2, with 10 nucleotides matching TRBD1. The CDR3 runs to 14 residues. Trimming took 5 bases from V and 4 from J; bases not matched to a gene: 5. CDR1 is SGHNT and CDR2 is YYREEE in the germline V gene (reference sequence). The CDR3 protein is CASRRTGGAYGYTF. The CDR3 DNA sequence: TGTGCCAGCAGGCGGACAGGGGGAGCCTATGGCTACACCTTC.

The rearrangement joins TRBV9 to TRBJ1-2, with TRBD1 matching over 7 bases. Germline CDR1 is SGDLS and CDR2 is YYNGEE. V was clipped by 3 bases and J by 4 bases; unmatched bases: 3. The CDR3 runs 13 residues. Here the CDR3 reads CASSAGGSYGYTF. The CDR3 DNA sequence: TGTGCCAGCAGCGCAGGGGGATCCTATGGCTACACCTTC.

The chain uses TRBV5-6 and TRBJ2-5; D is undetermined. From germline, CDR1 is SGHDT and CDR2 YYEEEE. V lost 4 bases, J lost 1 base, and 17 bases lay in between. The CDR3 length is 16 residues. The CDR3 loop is CASSPIGFGVQETQYF. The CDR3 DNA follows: TGTGCCAGCAGCCCGATAGGGTTCGGTGTCCAAGAGACCCAGTACTTC.

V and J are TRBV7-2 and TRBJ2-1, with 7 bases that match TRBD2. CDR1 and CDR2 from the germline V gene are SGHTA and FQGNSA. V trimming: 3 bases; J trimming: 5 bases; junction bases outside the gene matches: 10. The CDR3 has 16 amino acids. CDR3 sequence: CASSFITGGVDNEQFF. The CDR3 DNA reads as TGTGCCAGCAGCTTCATCACGGGAGGCGTGGACAATGAGCAGTTCTTC.

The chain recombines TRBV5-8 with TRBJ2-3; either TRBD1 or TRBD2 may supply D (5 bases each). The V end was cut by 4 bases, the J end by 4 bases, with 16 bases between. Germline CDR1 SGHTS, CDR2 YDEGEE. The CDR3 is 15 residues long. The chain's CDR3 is CASSGGRDFADTQYF. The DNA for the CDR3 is TGTGCCAGCAGCGGGGGTAGGGATTTTGCAGATACGCAGTATTTT. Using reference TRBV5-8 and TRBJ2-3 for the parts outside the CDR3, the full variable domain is EAGVTQSPTHLIKTRGQQATLRCSPISGHTSVYWYQQALGLGLQFLLWYDEGEERNRGNFPPRFSGRQFPNYSSELNVNALELEDSALYLCASSGGRDFADTQYFGPGTRLTVL.

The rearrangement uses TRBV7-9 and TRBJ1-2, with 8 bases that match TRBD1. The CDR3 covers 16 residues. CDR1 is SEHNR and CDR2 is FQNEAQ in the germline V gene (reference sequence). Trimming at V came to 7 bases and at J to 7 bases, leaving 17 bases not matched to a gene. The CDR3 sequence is CASTPGQELYNPGYTF. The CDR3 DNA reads TGTGCCAGCACCCCGGGACAGGAACTTTATAATCCTGGCTACACCTTC.

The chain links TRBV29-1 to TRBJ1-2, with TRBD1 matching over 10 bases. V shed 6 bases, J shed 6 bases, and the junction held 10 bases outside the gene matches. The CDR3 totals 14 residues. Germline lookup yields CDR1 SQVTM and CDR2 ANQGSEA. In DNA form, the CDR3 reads TGCAGCGTCGCTAGACAGGGGGCGCTTCATGGCTACACCTTC. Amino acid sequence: CSVARQGALHGYTF.

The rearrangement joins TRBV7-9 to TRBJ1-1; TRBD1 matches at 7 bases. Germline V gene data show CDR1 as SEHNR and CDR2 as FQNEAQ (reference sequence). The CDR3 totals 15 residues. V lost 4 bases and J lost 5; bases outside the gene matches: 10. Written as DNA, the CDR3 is TGTGCCAGCAGCTCCCGACAGGGAATGGGGACTGAAGCTTTCTTT. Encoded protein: CASSSRQGMGTEAFF.

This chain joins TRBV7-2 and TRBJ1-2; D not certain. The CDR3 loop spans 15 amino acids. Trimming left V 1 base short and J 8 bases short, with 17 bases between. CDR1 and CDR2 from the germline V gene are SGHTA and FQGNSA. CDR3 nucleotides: TGTGCCAGCAGCTTAGTAGCGGGCCTCCTCGAGGGCTACACCTTC. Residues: CASSLVAGLLEGYTF.

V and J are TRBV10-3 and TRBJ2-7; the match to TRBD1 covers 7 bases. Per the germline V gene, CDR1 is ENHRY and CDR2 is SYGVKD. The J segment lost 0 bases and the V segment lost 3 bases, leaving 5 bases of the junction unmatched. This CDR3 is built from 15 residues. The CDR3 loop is CAISDPTGVSYEQYF. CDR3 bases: TGTGCCATCAGTGACCCCACAGGGGTCTCCTACGAGCAGTACTTC.

CDR3 coding DNA: TGTGCCAGTAGTATGATGAGCTCTGGAAACACCATATATTTT. This translates into CASSMMSSGNTIYF. The rearrangement uses TRBV19 and TRBJ1-3; D is uncertain. The CDR3 runs to 14 residues. Germline V gene data show CDR1 as LNHDA and CDR2 as SQIVND (reference sequence). Trimming pared 3 bases from V and 0 bases from J, leaving 6 bases between.

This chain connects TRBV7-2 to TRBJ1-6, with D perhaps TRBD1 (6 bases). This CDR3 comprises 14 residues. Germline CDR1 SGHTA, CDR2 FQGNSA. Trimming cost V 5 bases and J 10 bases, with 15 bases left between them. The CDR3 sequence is CASSQSGGQSPLHF. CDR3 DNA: TGTGCCAGCAGCCAAAGCGGGGGGCAATCACCCCTCCACTTT.

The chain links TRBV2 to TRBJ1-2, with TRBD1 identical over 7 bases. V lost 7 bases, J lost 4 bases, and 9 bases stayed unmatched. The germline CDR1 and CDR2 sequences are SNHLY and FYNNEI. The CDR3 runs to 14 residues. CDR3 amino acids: CASTETGRGYGYTF. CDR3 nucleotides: TGTGCCAGCACCGAGACAGGGAGAGGCTATGGCTACACCTTC.

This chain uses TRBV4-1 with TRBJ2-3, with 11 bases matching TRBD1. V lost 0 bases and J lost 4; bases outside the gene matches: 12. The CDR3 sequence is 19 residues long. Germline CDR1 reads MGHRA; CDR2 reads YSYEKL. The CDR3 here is CASSQDTRTGTGGADTQYF. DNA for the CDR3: TGCGCCAGCAGCCAAGATACAAGAACCGGGACAGGGGGTGCAGATACGCAGTATTTT.

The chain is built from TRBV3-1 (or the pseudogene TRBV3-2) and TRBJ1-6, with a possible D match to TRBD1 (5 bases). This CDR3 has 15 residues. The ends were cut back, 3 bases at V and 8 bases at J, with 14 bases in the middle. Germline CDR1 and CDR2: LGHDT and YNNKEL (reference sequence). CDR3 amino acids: CASSHRPAGDSPLHF. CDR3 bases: TGTGCCAGCAGCCATCGCCCGGCGGGGGATTCACCCCTCCACTTT.

DNA for the CDR3: TGTGCCAGCAGCGTAGCTCCGGGGGCCAACTACGAGCAGTACTTC. This codes for CASSVAPGANYEQYF. The J gene is TRBJ2-7, the V gene TRBV9; D may match TRBD1 or TRBD2 (6 bases each). Trimming removed 0 bases from V and 3 bases from J, with 13 bases in between. The CDR3 consists of 15 residues. Germline V lookup: CDR1 SGDLS, CDR2 YYNGEE.

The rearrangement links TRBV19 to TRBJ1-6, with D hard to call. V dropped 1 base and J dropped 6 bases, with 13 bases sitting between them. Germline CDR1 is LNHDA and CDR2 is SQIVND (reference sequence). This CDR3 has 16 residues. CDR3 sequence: CASSIVWGGSNSPLHF. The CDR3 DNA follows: TGTGCCAGTAGTATAGTATGGGGTGGCTCTAATTCACCCCTCCACTTT.

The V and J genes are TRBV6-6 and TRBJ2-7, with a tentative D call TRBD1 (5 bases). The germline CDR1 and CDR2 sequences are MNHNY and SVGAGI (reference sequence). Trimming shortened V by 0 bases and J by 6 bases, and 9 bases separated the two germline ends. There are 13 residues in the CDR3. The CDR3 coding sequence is TGTGCCAGCAGTTACTCGAACAGGCCCGAGCAGTACTTC. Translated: CASSYSNRPEQYF.

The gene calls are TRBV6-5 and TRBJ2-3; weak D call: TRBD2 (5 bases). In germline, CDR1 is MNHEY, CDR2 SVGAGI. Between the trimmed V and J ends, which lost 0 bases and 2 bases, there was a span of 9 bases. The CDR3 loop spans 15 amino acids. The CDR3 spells CASSYSRRATDTQYF. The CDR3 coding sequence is TGTGCCAGCAGTTACTCGAGGCGGGCCACAGATACGCAGTATTTT.

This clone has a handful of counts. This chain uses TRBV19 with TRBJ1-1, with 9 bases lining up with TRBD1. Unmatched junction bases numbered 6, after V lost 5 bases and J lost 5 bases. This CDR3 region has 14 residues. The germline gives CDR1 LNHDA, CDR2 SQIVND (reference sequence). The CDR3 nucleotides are TGTGCCAGTAGTGTCTTGACAGGGGGTACTGAAGCTTTCTTT. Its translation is CASSVLTGGTEAFF.

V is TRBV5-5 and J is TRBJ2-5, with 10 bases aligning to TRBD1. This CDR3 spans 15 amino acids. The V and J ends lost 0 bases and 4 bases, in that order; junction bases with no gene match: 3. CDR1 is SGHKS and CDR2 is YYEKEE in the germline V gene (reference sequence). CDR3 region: CASSLGQGAGETQYF. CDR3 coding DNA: TGTGCCAGCAGCTTGGGACAGGGGGCCGGAGAGACCCAGTACTTC.

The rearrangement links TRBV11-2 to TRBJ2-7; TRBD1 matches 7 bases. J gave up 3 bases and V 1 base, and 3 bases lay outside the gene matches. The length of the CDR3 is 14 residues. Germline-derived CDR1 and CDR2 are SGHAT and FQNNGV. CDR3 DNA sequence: TGTGCCAGCAGCTTAGGACAGGGAATCTACGAGCAGTACTTC. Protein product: CASSLGQGIYEQYF.

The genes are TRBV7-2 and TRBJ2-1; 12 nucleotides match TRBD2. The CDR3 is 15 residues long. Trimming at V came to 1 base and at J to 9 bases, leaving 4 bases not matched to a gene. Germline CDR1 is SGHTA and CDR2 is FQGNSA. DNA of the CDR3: TGTGCCAGCAGCTTAGATCTAGCGGGAGGGTTTGAGCAGTTCTTC. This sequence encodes CASSLDLAGGFEQFF.

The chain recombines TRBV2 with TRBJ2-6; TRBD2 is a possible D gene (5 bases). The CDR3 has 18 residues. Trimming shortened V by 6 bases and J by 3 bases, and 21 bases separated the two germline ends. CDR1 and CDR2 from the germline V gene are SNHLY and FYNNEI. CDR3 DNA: TGTGCCAGCAGCCGGACTGAGGGCCTTCTAGGTGGGGCCAACGTCCTGACTTTC. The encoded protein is CASSRTEGLLGGANVLTF.

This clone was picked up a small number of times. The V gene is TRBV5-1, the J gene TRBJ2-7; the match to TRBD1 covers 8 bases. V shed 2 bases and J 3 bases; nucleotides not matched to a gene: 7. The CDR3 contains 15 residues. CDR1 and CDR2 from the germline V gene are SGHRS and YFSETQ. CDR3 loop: CASSFVFRGLYEQYF. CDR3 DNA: TGCGCCAGCAGCTTTGTCTTCAGGGGGCTCTACGAGCAGTACTTC. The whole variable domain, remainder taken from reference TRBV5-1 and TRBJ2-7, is KAGVTQTPRYLIKTRGQQVTLSCSPISGHRSVSWYQQTPGQGLQFLFEYFSETQRNKGNFPGRFSGRQFSNSRSEMNVSTLELGDSALYLCASSFVFRGLYEQYFGPGTRLTVT.